The 10 T cell receptor beta chains in this list originate from one sample, sequenced in a study of blood T cell repertoires in COVID-19 (dated by TCRdb to between 2020 and 2021). Receptor amplification or capture employed the immunoSEQ multiplex PCR assay. Drawn from immuneACCESS, this table holds only the in-frame rearrangements with V and J called that TCRdb kept. Clones are partly lost; checked studies trace under half to an unresolved V gene and leave the rest unexplained. Present in this sample are 200,000 to 250,000 clones, approximately 84% of which were seen just once. 1.8% of the sample rests with the top ten. Sequences were obtained from PBMCs or T cells enriched from blood (not recorded which). These receptors originate from a man aged 60-69 years who had recovered from COVID-19.

J is TRBJ2-7 and V is TRBV28, with D possibly TRBD2 on 6 matching bases. This CDR3 contains 14 residues. The ends were cut back, 3 bases at V and 2 bases at J, with 11 bases in the middle. Germline V CDR1 and CDR2: MDHEN, SYDVKM. CDR3 nucleotide sequence: TGTGCCAGCAGTTTCGTGGGGGGAACCTACGAGCAGTACTTC. This gives the protein CASSFVGGTYEQYF.

Points on this clone: Other DNA sequences in the same sample also yield this CDR3. The V gene is TRBV18, the J gene TRBJ1-2; 8 bases line up with TRBD1. The CDR3 consists of 14 residues. The V segment lost 3 bases and the J segment 2 bases; nucleotides outside the gene matches: 2. CDR1 and CDR2 from the germline V gene are KGHSH and LQKENI. The CDR3 here is CASSPGQENYGYTF. The CDR3 DNA reads TGTGCCAGCTCACCGGGACAGGAGAACTATGGCTACACCTTC.

The CDR3, as DNA: TGTGCCAGCAGCCGGGACAGGAGCTTTTACGAGCAGTACTTC. Protein sequence: CASSRDRSFYEQYF. The V and J genes are TRBV7-2 and TRBJ2-7; TRBD1 matches 8 bases. The germline V gene encodes CDR1 SGHTA and CDR2 FQGNSA. The CDR3 is made up of 14 amino acids. V trimming: 5 bases; J trimming: 4 bases; junction bases outside the gene matches: 7.

The V and J genes are TRBV6-6 and TRBJ2-5; D not certain. Germline assignment: CDR1 MNHNY and CDR2 SVGAGI (reference sequence). CDR3 length: 13 residues. V was shortened by 2 bases and J by 4 bases, with 8 bases between the two germline ends. CDR3 protein: CASSYVIGETQYF. The CDR3 bases are TGTGCCAGCAGTTACGTGATCGGAGAGACCCAGTACTTC.

The chain employs TRBV7-9 and TRBJ2-5; 8 positions agree with TRBD2. Losses at the gene ends were 4 bases for V and 2 bases for J; bases not matched to a gene: 12. This CDR3 has 17 amino acids. Germline V gives CDR1 SEHNR, CDR2 FQNEAQ (reference sequence). The CDR3 DNA sequence: TGTGCCAGCAGCTCCCCCTGGGGTAGCGGGGAACAAGAGACCCAGTACTTC. Translating gives CASSSPWGSGEQETQYF.

This clone has more than one count but fewer than ten. This chain joins TRBV5-6 and TRBJ2-1, with TRBD1 matching over 7 bases. V lost 4 bases, J lost 4 bases, and 14 bases stayed unmatched. The CDR3 contains 17 residues. The germline V gene has CDR1 SGHDT and CDR2 YYEEEE. The CDR3 is CASSADRVSWIYNEQFF. As DNA, the CDR3 is TGTGCCAGCAGCGCTGACAGGGTGAGTTGGATTTACAATGAGCAGTTCTTC.

The rearrangement joins TRBV11-2 to TRBJ2-7; tentative D call: TRBD1 (6 bases). The CDR3 consists of 15 residues. The V end was cut by 6 bases, the J end by 2 bases, with 17 bases between. Germline CDR1 reads SGHAT; CDR2 reads FQNNGV. In DNA, the CDR3 is TGTGCCAGCAGGGTCGGGAAGGACAGAACCTACGAGCAGTACTTC. Encoded protein: CASRVGKDRTYEQYF.

The chain carries TRBV7-2 and TRBJ2-2; no definite D call. Germline-derived CDR1 and CDR2 are SGHTA and FQGNSA. V was shortened by 1 base and J by 6 bases, with 9 bases between the two germline ends. CDR3 length: 14 amino acids. CDR3 amino acids: CASSLGPGPGELFF. The CDR3 nucleotides read TGTGCCAGCAGCTTAGGCCCAGGTCCCGGGGAGCTGTTTTTT.

V and J are TRBV7-2 and TRBJ1-1, with no clear D. The CDR3 spans 15 residues. Germline V lookup: CDR1 SGHTA, CDR2 FQGNSA. Trimming cost V 5 bases and J 5 bases, with 18 bases left between them. CDR3 nucleotide sequence: TGTGCCAGCAGCCCCTCGGGTTCGTCGAAAACTGAAGCTTTCTTT. Protein product: CASSPSGSSKTEAFF.

The genes are TRBV6-5 and TRBJ1-3; 7 nucleotides match TRBD1. Germline V gene lookup returns CDR1 MNHEY and CDR2 SVGAGI. CDR3 length: 15 amino acids. Trimming took 10 bases from V and 0 from J; bases not matched to a gene: 9. The DNA of the CDR3 is TGTGCCATAAGAAGACAGGGAAACTCTGGAAACACCATATATTTT. As protein: CAIRRQGNSGNTIYF.